Presented here are 4 T cell receptor beta chains from one specimen sequenced in a study of PD-L1 blockade in urothelial cancer. The method was immunoSEQ multiplex PCR; TCRdb's version includes in-frame clones alone and lacks a portion of them. The data contain about 88,000 clones, 85% to 95% of them singletons. The source was PBMCs, collected around atezolizumab (anti-PD-L1) treatment. These receptors all stem from a man aged 55 to 70 with urothelial cancer.

The chain uses TRBV7-2 and TRBJ2-7, with TRBD2 matching over 8 bases. With 5 bases clipped from V and 2 bases from J, the junction kept 5 bases outside the gene matches. Per germline, CDR1 SGHTA and CDR2 FQGNSA. The CDR3 contains 14 residues. DNA of the CDR3: TGTGCCAGCAGCAAAAGCGGGGGCCCCTACGAGCAGTACTTC. Protein sequence: CASSKSGGPYEQYF.

The CDR3 DNA reads TGTGCCAGCAGCCCAGGACTAGCGGTGGGCAATGAGCAGTTCTTC. Translating it yields CASSPGLAVGNEQFF. The chain carries TRBV5-5 and TRBJ2-1; 10 positions agree with TRBD2. This CDR3 has 15 amino acids. Germline lookup yields CDR1 SGHKS and CDR2 YYEKEE (reference sequence). Losses at the gene ends were 4 bases for V and 6 bases for J; bases not matched to a gene: 7. Filled out from reference TRBV5-5 and TRBJ2-1, the complete variable domain reads DAGVTQSPTHLIKTRGQQVTLRCSPISGHKSVSWYQQVLGQGPQFIFQYYEKEERGRGNFPDRFSARQFPNYSSELNVNALLLGDSALYLCASSPGLAVGNEQFFGPGTRLTVL.

Here the CDR3 DNA reads TGTGCCAGTAGTAATGCGGGGGCCTACTCTGGAAACACCATATATTTT. Amino acid sequence: CASSNAGAYSGNTIYF. J is TRBJ1-3 and V is TRBV19; D might be TRBD1 (6 bases). From germline, CDR1 is LNHDA and CDR2 SQIVND (reference sequence). Trimming shortened V by 4 bases and J by 0 bases, and 13 bases separated the two germline ends. The CDR3 covers 16 residues.

The chain couples TRBV15 to TRBJ1-2, with D possibly matching TRBD1 (6 bases). The CDR3 runs to 12 residues. CDR1 and CDR2 (germline): LNHNV, YYDKDF (reference sequence). Between the trimmed V and J ends, which lost 1 base and 14 bases, there was a span of 14 bases. The chain's CDR3 is CATSRAETGGTF. The CDR3, as DNA: TGTGCCACCAGCAGAGCGGAGACAGGCGGGACCTTC.